The present T cell receptor (beta chain) was sequenced within a study of blood T cell repertoires in COVID-19. Overall study: Nucleic acid was either cDNA or gDNA, and it came from T cells, B-cell-depleted T cells, or PBMCs.

This clone occurred once. The study recruited people aged roughly 18 to 95 years across about two dozen US areas. Assignments of participants to cohorts depended upon their own reported clinical history. The protocol was immunoSEQ multiplex PCR, while the TCRdb copy is restricted to in-frame clones and leaves out a portion. This repertoire shows fewer than 250,000 clones, more than 80% found once; its top ten account for 1.8%. V was pared by 6 bases and J by 0 bases, with 16 bases between. The CDR3 extends over 16 amino acids. Germline lookup yields CDR1 SGHTS and CDR2 YDEGEE. The TCR sequence derives from a man in his 60s who had recovered from COVID-19. Sequencing input: PBMCs or T cells enriched from blood (not recorded which). The chain has TRBV5-8 and TRBJ1-3; D gene uncertain. The CDR3 region is CASNPSWADSGNTIYF. The CDR3 coding sequence is TGTGCCAGCAACCCGAGCTGGGCAGACTCTGGAAACACCATATATTTT.